This T cell receptor beta chain derives from a study of coeliac disease. General study findings and limits: Largely private TRB repertoires meant most sequences were sample-unique.

The method was immunoSEQ multiplex PCR; TCRdb's version includes in-frame clones alone and lacks a portion of them. This table holds around 4,500 clones, less than 65% found once. CDR1 and CDR2 (germline): MNHNS, SASEGT. The CDR3 sequence is 13 residues long. The ends were cut back, 2 bases at V and 2 bases at J, with 6 bases in the middle. This clone turned up a few times. What it recognizes is unknown. The sequence came from a woman between 18 and 29 years old with active celiac disease. The chain uses TRBV6-1 and TRBJ2-5; a weak D match, TRBD1 (5 bases). The sample comprised intraepithelial lymphocytes from the gut. CDR3 sequence reads: CASSEQGQETQYF. The CDR3 DNA reads TGTGCCAGCAGTGAACAGGGACAAGAGACCCAGTACTTC.